Given below is one T cell receptor (beta chain) in context. What it recognizes is unknown. CDR3 size: 16 residues. The junction had 5 bases not matched to a gene; V was cut back by 4 bases and J by 2 bases. Germline CDR1 is SGHRS and CDR2 is YFSETQ. The data were taken from a study of T cells in Graves' hyperthyroidism and ophthalmopathy. RNA transcripts yielded amplified TCR beta CDR3 regions. Primed by the HTBI set, a first-round RT-PCR was run on the TCR CDR3. TCRdb recomputed calls from the multiplex PCR reads with MiXCR, one row per CDR3 protein. Among some 350,000 distinct CDR3 sequences listed, roughly an eighth were seen once. Study-wide findings and caveats: Separation of ophthalmopathy from stable hyperthyroidism was achieved by a 13 V-J model.

The J gene is TRBJ2-2, the V gene TRBV5-1; TRBD2 matches at 10 bases. The sample consisted of blood. The TCR was taken from a woman aged 40 to 50 with Graves' ophthalmopathy. CDR3 in DNA: TGCGCCAGCAGCCTCACTAGCGGGGCTAACACCGGGGAGCTGTTTTTT. Amino acid sequence: CASSLTSGANTGELFF.